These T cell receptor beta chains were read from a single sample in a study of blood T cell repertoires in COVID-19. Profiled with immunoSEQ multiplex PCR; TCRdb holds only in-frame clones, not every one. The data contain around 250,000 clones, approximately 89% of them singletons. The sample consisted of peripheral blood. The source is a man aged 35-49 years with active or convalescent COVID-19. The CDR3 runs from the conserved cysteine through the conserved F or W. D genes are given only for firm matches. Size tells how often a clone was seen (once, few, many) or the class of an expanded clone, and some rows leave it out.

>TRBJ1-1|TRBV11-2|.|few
CASSLANTGRPSF
TGTGCCAGCAGCTTAGCAAACACAGGGAGACCCTCTTTC
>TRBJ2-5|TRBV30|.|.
CAWTNGQETQYF
TGTGCCTGGACTAATGGCCAAGAGACCCAGTACTTC
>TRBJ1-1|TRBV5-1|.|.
CASSLDRLGTEAFF
TGCGCCAGCAGCTTGGACAGGCTAGGGACTGAAGCTTTCTTT
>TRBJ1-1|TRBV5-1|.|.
CASSFRDLNTEAFF
TGCGCCAGCAGCTTCAGGGATTTGAACACTGAAGCTTTCTTT
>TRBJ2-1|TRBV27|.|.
CASRVAGEQFF
TGTGCCAGCAGGGTGGCTGGTGAGCAGTTCTTC
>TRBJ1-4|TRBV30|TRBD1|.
CAERQGANEKLFF
TGTGCCGAGAGACAGGGGGCGAATGAAAAACTGTTTTTT
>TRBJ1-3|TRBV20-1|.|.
CSASSSFSGNTIYF
TGCAGTGCTAGTTCATCATTCTCTGGAAACACCATATATTTT
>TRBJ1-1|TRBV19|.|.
CASSTPDSWWTEAFF
TGTGCCAGTAGTACCCCGGACAGCTGGTGGACTGAAGCTTTCTTT
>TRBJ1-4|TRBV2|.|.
CASSVRGADEKLFF
TGTGCCAGCAGTGTTCGGGGGGCGGATGAAAAACTGTTTTTT
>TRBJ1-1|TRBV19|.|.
CASSIGAGFTEAFF
TGTGCCAGTAGTATAGGCGCAGGGTTTACTGAAGCTTTCTTT
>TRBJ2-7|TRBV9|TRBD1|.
CASSVWGQGNYEQYF
TGTGCCAGCAGCGTGTGGGGACAGGGGAACTACGAGCAGTACTTC
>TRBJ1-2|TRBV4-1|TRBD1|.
CASSPGQGANYGYTF
TGCGCCAGCAGCCCGGGACAGGGGGCTAACTATGGCTACACCTTC
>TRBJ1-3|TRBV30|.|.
CAWTGGGAGNTIYF
TGTGCCTGGACCGGGGGGGGAGCTGGAAACACCATATATTTT
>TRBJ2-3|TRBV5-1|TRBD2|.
CASSLTGGPEDTQYF
TGCGCCAGCAGCTTGACGGGAGGGCCGGAAGATACGCAGTATTTT
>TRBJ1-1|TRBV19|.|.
CASSWGQNTEAFF
TGTGCCAGTAGTTGGGGACAGAACACTGAAGCTTTCTTT